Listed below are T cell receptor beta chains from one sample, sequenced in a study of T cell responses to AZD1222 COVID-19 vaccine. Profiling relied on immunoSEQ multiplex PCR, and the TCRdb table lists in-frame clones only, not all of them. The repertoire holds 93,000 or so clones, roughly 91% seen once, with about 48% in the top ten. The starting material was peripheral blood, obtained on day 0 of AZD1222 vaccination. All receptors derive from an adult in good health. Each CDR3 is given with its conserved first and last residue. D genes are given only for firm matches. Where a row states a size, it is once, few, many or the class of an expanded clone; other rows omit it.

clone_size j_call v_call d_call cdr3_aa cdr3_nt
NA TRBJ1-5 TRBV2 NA CASRGPHQPQHF TGTGCCAGCAGGGGTCCCCATCAGCCCCAGCATTTT
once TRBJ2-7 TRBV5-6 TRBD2 CASSFGSSGSYEQYF TGTGCCAGCAGCTTCGGATCTAGCGGATCCTACGAGCAGTACTTC
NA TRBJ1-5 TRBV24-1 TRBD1 CATSDSGTGNSQPQHF TGTGCCACCAGTGATTCCGGGACAGGGAATTCGCAGCCCCAGCATTTT
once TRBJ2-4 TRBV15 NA CATSREDVAKNIQYF TGTGCCACCAGCAGAGAAGACGTAGCCAAAAACATTCAGTACTTC
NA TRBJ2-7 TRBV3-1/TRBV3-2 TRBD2 CASSRGLAGSYEQYF TGTGCCAGCAGCCGCGGACTAGCGGGGAGTTACGAGCAGTACTTC
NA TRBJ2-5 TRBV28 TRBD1 CASRQGIETQYF TGTGCCAGCAGACAGGGGATCGAGACCCAGTACTTC
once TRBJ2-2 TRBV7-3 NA CASSLSSQNTGELFF TGTGCCAGCAGCTTAAGTTCACAGAACACCGGGGAGCTGTTTTTT
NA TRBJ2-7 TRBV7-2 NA CASSLGGTGYEQYF TGTGCCAGCAGCTTAGGGGGTACGGGCTACGAGCAGTACTTC
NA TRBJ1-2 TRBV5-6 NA CASSDLRGFGYTF TGTGCCAGCAGCGACCTACGGGGTTTCGGCTACACCTTC
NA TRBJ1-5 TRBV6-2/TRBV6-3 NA CASSYREGSNQPQHF TGTGCCAGCAGTTACAGGGAGGGGAGTAATCAGCCCCAGCATTTT
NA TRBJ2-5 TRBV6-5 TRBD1 CASRGQGVGETQYF TGTGCCAGCAGGGGACAGGGGGTTGGAGAGACCCAGTACTTC
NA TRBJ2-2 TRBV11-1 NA CASVRGADVNTGELFF TGTGCCAGCGTCAGGGGGGCGGATGTTAACACCGGGGAGCTGTTTTTT
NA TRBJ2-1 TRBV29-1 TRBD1 CSVEAQGVEQFF TGCAGCGTTGAGGCACAGGGGGTTGAGCAGTTCTTC
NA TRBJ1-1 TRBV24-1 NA CATSETRDSEAFF TGTGCCACCAGTGAGACAAGGGACTCAGAAGCTTTCTTT
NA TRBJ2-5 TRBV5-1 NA CASSFSWQETQYF TGCGCCAGCAGCTTTTCCTGGCAAGAGACCCAGTACTTC
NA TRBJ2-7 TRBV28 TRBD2 CASIYSSGTYEQYF TGTGCCAGCATCTATTCTAGCGGCACCTACGAGCAGTACTTC
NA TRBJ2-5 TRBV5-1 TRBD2 CASSFGGRETQYF TGCGCCAGCAGCTTCGGGGGGAGGGAGACCCAGTACTTC
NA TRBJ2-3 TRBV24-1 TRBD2 CATSVPPGEGADTQYF TGTGCCACCAGTGTACCTCCGGGGGAGGGTGCAGATACGCAGTATTTT
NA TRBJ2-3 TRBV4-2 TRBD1 CASSPVPGQVNTQYF TGTGCCAGCAGCCCAGTCCCGGGACAGGTGAATACGCAGTATTTT
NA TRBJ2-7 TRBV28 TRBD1 CASSAGTGMREQYF TGTGCCAGCAGCGCGGGGACAGGGATGAGGGAGCAGTACTTC
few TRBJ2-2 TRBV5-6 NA CASSFSPDTGELFF TGTGCCAGCAGCTTTTCGCCCGACACCGGGGAGCTGTTTTTT
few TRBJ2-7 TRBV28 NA CASIKGISYEQYF TGTGCCAGCATTAAGGGTATTAGTTACGAGCAGTACTTC
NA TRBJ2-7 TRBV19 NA CASSMGGTFYEQYF TGTGCCAGTAGTATGGGCGGGACTTTCTACGAGCAGTACTTC
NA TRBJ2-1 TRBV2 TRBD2 CASSDGLAGGGYNEQFF TGTGCCAGCAGCGATGGGCTAGCGGGAGGGGGCTACAATGAGCAGTTCTTC
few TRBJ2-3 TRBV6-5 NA CASSSRGDTQYF TGTGCCAGCAGTTCCAGAGGAGATACGCAGTATTTT
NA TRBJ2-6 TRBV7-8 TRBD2 CASSSLAGSGANVLTF TGTGCCAGCAGCAGCTTAGCGGGCTCTGGGGCCAACGTCCTGACTTTC
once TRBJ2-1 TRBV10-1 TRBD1 CASSDYGQVLNYNEQFF TGCGCCAGCAGTGACTATGGACAGGTCCTAAACTACAATGAGCAGTTCTTC
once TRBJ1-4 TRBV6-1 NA CASSEGKSWVATNEKLFF TGTGCCAGCAGTGAAGGGAAGAGCTGGGTTGCAACTAATGAAAAACTGTTTTTT
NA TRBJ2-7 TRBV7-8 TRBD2 CASSLVGGRAEQYF TGTGCCAGCAGCTTAGTGGGCGGGAGGGCCGAGCAGTACTTC
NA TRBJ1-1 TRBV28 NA CASSLLGQGWGKNTEAFF TGTGCCAGCAGTTTATTGGGGCAGGGGTGGGGAAAAAACACTGAAGCTTTCTTT
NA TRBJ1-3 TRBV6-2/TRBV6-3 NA CASSRTVGNTIYF TGTGCCAGCAGTCGGACAGTCGGAAACACCATATATTTT
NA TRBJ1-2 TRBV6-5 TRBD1 CASRTGDYGYTF TGTGCCAGCAGAACAGGGGACTATGGCTACACCTTC
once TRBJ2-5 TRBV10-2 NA CASSESPETQYF TGCGCCAGCAGTGAGTCACCAGAGACCCAGTACTTC
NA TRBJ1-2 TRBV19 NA CASSIVQGRYTF TGTGCCAGTAGTATAGTACAGGGTCGCTACACCTTC
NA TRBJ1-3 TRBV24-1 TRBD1 CATSAPGQVRLGNTIYF TGTGCCACCAGTGCACCGGGACAGGTCCGCTTAGGGAACACCATATATTTT
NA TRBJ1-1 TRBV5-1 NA CASSLNPQNTEAFF TGCGCCAGCAGCTTGAACCCCCAGAACACTGAAGCTTTCTTT
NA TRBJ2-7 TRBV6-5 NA CASSYSLGSYEQYF TGTGCCAGCAGTTACTCGCTGGGGTCCTACGAGCAGTACTTC
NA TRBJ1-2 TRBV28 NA CASRSPGRSYGYTF TGTGCCAGCAGGTCTCCGGGACGGTCCTATGGCTACACCTTC
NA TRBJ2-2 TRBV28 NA CASTSTGANTGELFF TGTGCCAGCACTTCAACAGGCGCCAACACCGGGGAGCTGTTTTTT
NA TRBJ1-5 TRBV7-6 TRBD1 CASSPDRGNQPQHF TGTGCCAGCAGCCCGGACAGGGGCAATCAGCCCCAGCATTTT
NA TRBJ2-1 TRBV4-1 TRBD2 CASSQPPGLAALGSYNEQFF TGCGCCAGCAGCCAGCCGCCGGGACTAGCGGCCCTAGGATCCTACAATGAGCAGTTCTTC